These 32 T cell receptor beta chains came from one sample sequenced in a study of blood T cell repertoires in COVID-19. Sequencing was performed with immunoSEQ multiplex PCR; in TCRdb, only in-frame clones are kept and a portion is missing. The table lists about 230,000 clones, 84% of them singletons. What was sequenced was peripheral blood. The source of these receptors is a woman in her 40s who had recovered from COVID-19.

The V gene is TRBV11-2, the J gene TRBJ1-1; no clear D gene. CDR1 is SGHAT and CDR2 is FQNNGV in the germline V gene. The CDR3 is made up of 11 amino acids. The V and J ends lost 0 bases and 9 bases respectively, with 5 bases between them. The CDR3 nucleotides are TGTGCCAGCAGCTTAGACTCCCAAGCTTTCTTT. Translated: CASSLDSQAFF.

The chain is built from TRBV19 and TRBJ1-1; unclear D gene. V shed 5 bases and J shed 5 bases, with 9 bases lying between them. There are 12 residues in the CDR3. The V gene's germline CDR1 is LNHDA and CDR2 SQIVND (reference sequence). DNA of the CDR3: TGTGCCAGTAGTGGGCGATTAACTGAAGCTTTCTTT. It yields the protein CASSGRLTEAFF.

The V and J genes are TRBV5-1 and TRBJ2-7; 11 positions agree with TRBD2. Germline V gene lookup returns CDR1 SGHRS and CDR2 YFSETQ. V was pared by 4 bases and J by 3 bases, with 6 bases of the junction left unmatched. The CDR3 sequence is 15 residues long. The CDR3 nucleotides are TGCGCCAGCAGCGAACTAGCGGGGGACCTCTACGAGCAGTACTTC. Its translation: CASSELAGDLYEQYF.

The rearrangement joins TRBV6-2 or TRBV6-3 to TRBJ1-6, with D perhaps matching TRBD1 (6 bases). Germline CDR1 reads MNHEY; CDR2 reads SVGEGT. This CDR3 is 14 amino acids long. V was clipped by 4 bases and J by 7 bases, with 11 bases between them. The CDR3 sequence: CASSSNGQNSPLHF. In DNA, the CDR3 is TGTGCCAGCAGTTCTAACGGACAGAATTCACCCCTCCACTTT.

This chain links TRBV18 with TRBJ2-5; D ambiguous. V was clipped by 1 base and J by 7 bases, with 13 bases between them. Germline V CDR1 and CDR2: KGHSH, LQKENI. CDR3 length equals 14 residues. The CDR3 loop reads CASSPQPSWSTQYF. For the CDR3, the DNA is TGTGCCAGCTCACCACAACCGAGCTGGTCGACCCAGTACTTC.

This clone was picked up a small number of times. V and J are TRBV2 and TRBJ2-3; the match to TRBD1 covers 10 bases. In germline, CDR1 is SNHLY, CDR2 FYNNEI. J was trimmed by 0 bases and V by 4 bases; bases with no gene match: 7. This CDR3 is 17 amino acids long. The CDR3 coding sequence is TGTGCCAGCAGTGTCGGGACAGGGGCCGCTAGCACAGATACGCAGTATTTT. Amino acid sequence: CASSVGTGAASTDTQYF.

The V and J genes are TRBV6-5 and TRBJ1-3; 7 nucleotides line up with TRBD1. The CDR3 sequence is 15 residues long. CDR1 MNHEY and CDR2 SVGAGI come from the germline V gene. Trimming removed 7 bases from V and 4 bases from J; junction bases left unmatched: 10. CDR3 protein: CASTQTGAPGNTIYF. The CDR3 coding sequence is TGTGCCAGCACCCAAACAGGGGCCCCCGGAAACACCATATATTTT.

The chain couples TRBV18 to TRBJ1-1; D is uncertain. The germline V gene has CDR1 KGHSH and CDR2 LQKENI. The CDR3 is 13 amino acids. Trimming shortened V by 3 bases and J by 10 bases, and 15 bases separated the two germline ends. The CDR3 DNA reads as TGTGCCAGCTCACCCGACGAGGGTGCGGGAGCTTTCTTT. Amino acids: CASSPDEGAGAFF.

This chain links TRBV27 with TRBJ1-4; D gene uncertain. CDR1 MNHEY and CDR2 SMNVEV come from the germline V gene (reference sequence). V lost 6 bases, J lost 1 base, and 12 bases lay in between. There are 15 residues in the CDR3. CDR3 sequence (DNA): TGTGCCAGCAGCCAAAACAGAATAACTAATGAAAAACTGTTTTTT. Amino acids: CASSQNRITNEKLFF.

The CDR3 protein is CASSLAQPSNTGELFF. The CDR3, as DNA: TGTGCCAGCAGCTTAGCACAGCCCTCGAACACCGGGGAGCTGTTTTTT. The chain links TRBV7-9 to TRBJ2-2; D unresolved. The V end was cut by 0 bases, the J end by 0 bases, with 8 bases between. Germline V gives CDR1 SEHNR, CDR2 FQNEAQ (reference sequence). The CDR3 contains 16 residues.

The chain combines TRBV2 with TRBJ2-5; D may be TRBD2 (5 bases). Germline V lookup: CDR1 SNHLY, CDR2 FYNNEI. The length of the CDR3 is 14 residues. V lost 2 bases and J lost 2, with 9 bases in between. The CDR3 DNA sequence: TGTGCCAGCAGTGAAAACGGGGATCAAGAGACCCAGTACTTC. Protein sequence: CASSENGDQETQYF. Full variable domain (rest looked up from reference TRBV2 and TRBJ2-5): EPEVTQTPSHQVTQMGQEVILRCVPISNHLYFYWYRQILGQKVEFLVSFYNNEISEKSEIFDDQFSVERPDGSNFTLKIRSTKLEDSAMYFCASSENGDQETQYFGPGTRLLVL.

The chain uses TRBV7-2 and TRBJ1-2; D is perhaps TRBD1 (5 bases). The ends were cut back, 2 bases at V and 3 bases at J, with 10 bases in the middle. The CDR3 has 14 amino acids. Germline loops: CDR1 SGHTA, CDR2 FQGNSA. The CDR3 spells CASSLQGQDYGYTF. Written as DNA, the CDR3 is TGTGCCAGCAGCTTACAGGGTCAGGACTATGGCTACACCTTC. Supplemented by reference TRBV7-2 and TRBJ1-2, the full variable domain reads GAGVSQSPSNKVTEKGKDVELRCDPISGHTALYWYRQSLGQGLEFLIYFQGNSAPDKSGLPSDRFSAERTGGSVSTLTIQRTQQEDSAVYLCASSLQGQDYGYTFGSGTRLTVV.

In the case of this clone: Distinct nucleotide sequences in the sample also encode this CDR3. The rearrangement joins TRBV9 to TRBJ2-3, with 10 bases that match TRBD2. The CDR3 contains 15 residues. Germline loops: CDR1 SGDLS, CDR2 YYNGEE. The V gene end was trimmed by 0 bases and the J gene end by 3 bases; junction bases not matched to a gene: 1. The CDR3 reads CASSVAAGGTDTQYF. The CDR3 bases are TGTGCCAGCAGCGTAGCAGCGGGGGGGACAGATACGCAGTATTTT.

The V gene is TRBV3-1 (or the pseudogene TRBV3-2), the J gene TRBJ1-2; the D gene is possibly TRBD1 (5 bases). V was pared by 0 bases and J by 2 bases, with 13 bases between. From germline, CDR1 is LGHDT and CDR2 YNNKEL (reference sequence). The CDR3 consists of 16 residues. This CDR3 is CASSQDRPGINYGYTF. CDR3 bases: TGTGCCAGCAGCCAAGATAGGCCAGGGATCAACTATGGCTACACCTTC.

The chain carries TRBV18 and TRBJ2-1; 11 bases match TRBD2. Trimming removed 3 bases from V and 6 bases from J; junction bases left unmatched: 7. This CDR3 has 16 amino acids. Germline CDR1 KGHSH, CDR2 LQKENI. The CDR3 region is CASSPKLAGVSNEQFF. The CDR3 coding sequence is TGTGCCAGCTCACCCAAACTAGCGGGGGTAAGCAATGAGCAGTTCTTC.

This chain connects TRBV28 to TRBJ2-1; TRBD2 agrees at 9 bases. The CDR3 sequence is 17 residues long. J gave up 0 bases and V 4 bases, and 7 bases lay outside the gene matches. Germline loops: CDR1 MDHEN, CDR2 SYDVKM. The CDR3: CASSSSSGKSSYNEQFF. CDR3 DNA: TGTGCCAGCAGTTCGTCTAGCGGGAAGAGCTCCTACAATGAGCAGTTCTTC.

The chain is built from TRBV7-9 and TRBJ1-2; TRBD1 matches at 8 bases. V shed 5 bases, J shed 5 bases, and the junction held 4 bases outside the gene matches. The CDR3 sequence is 13 residues long. Germline V gene data show CDR1 as SEHNR and CDR2 as FQNEAQ (reference sequence). CDR3 sequence reads: CASSPGQEYGYTF. The CDR3 DNA reads as TGTGCCAGCAGCCCGGGACAGGAATATGGCTACACCTTC.

Comments on this clone: An end of the junction does not agree with germline; a read error may underlie this. The chain has TRBV30 and TRBJ1-1; TRBD1 is a possible D gene (6 bases). Germline V lookup: CDR1 GTSNPN, CDR2 SVGIG (reference sequence). The length of the CDR3 is 13 residues. Here the CDR3 reads CAWARDRLRGRIF. CDR3 sequence (DNA): TGTGCCTGGGCCAGAGACAGGTTAAGAGGTCGTATCTTT.

This clone is a singleton in its sample. The chain joins TRBV7-2 to TRBJ1-4; TRBD1 is a possible D gene (6 bases). The CDR3 is made up of 15 amino acids. V lost 2 bases to trimming and J lost 1 base, with 8 bases between them. Looked up from germline, CDR1 is SGHTA and CDR2 is FQGNSA. This chain's CDR3 is CASSLRGQTNEKLFF. In DNA form, the CDR3 reads TGTGCCAGCAGCTTACGGGGACAAACTAATGAAAAACTGTTTTTT.

This clone appeared a single time. This chain joins TRBV29-1 and TRBJ2-3; 15 nucleotides line up with TRBD2. From germline, CDR1 is SQVTM and CDR2 ANQGSEA. J was trimmed by 4 bases and V by 6 bases; bases with no gene match: 5. The CDR3 covers 15 residues. The CDR3, as DNA: TGCAGCGTATGGACTAGCGGGGGGGCGTCAGATACGCAGTATTTT. This encodes CSVWTSGGASDTQYF.

The rearrangement joins TRBV12-3 or TRBV12-4 to TRBJ2-7; perhaps TRBD1 as D (6 bases). V was pared by 3 bases and J by 5 bases, with 11 bases between. The CDR3 totals 13 residues. The CDR3 nucleotides read TGTGCCAGCAGTTTCTCAGGGGACAACGAGCAGTACTTC. This codes for CASSFSGDNEQYF.

The rearrangement links TRBV25-1 to TRBJ1-2, with D perhaps TRBD1 (6 bases). Trimming pared 5 bases from V and 5 bases from J, leaving 15 bases between. This CDR3 is built from 14 residues. Per germline, CDR1 MGHDK and CDR2 SYGVNS. The CDR3: CASSQTGGPYGYTF. CDR3 sequence (DNA): TGTGCCAGCAGTCAGACAGGAGGACCTTATGGCTACACCTTC.

The chain recombines TRBV7-8 with TRBJ2-2, with D tentatively TRBD2 (6 bases). In germline, CDR1 is SGHVS, CDR2 FQNEAQ. The CDR3 runs to 13 residues. Trimming removed 3 bases at V and 4 bases at J, with 6 bases between. The CDR3 region is CASSLGGTGELFF. The CDR3 region has the DNA TGTGCCAGCAGCTTGGGGGGCACCGGGGAGCTGTTTTTT.

V is TRBV10-3 and J is TRBJ2-5, with TRBD2 matching 8 bases. The CDR3 spans 16 residues. Germline V CDR1 and CDR2: ENHRY, SYGVKD. V dropped 0 bases and J dropped 2; count of bases not matched to a gene: 5. The chain's CDR3 is CAISESTSASQETQYF. The DNA for the CDR3 is TGTGCCATCAGTGAGTCGACTAGCGCCTCTCAAGAGACCCAGTACTTC.

This chain connects TRBV6-4 to TRBJ1-1, with D possibly matching TRBD1 (5 bases). The germline V gene has CDR1 MRHNA and CDR2 SNTAGT. The CDR3 is made up of 14 amino acids. V lost 4 bases and J lost 1, with 10 bases in between. The CDR3 bases are TGTGCCAGCAGTGCTGGGGGGGAGAACACTGAAGCTTTCTTT. Translation gives CASSAGGENTEAFF.

V is TRBV19 and J is TRBJ1-5; 7 positions match TRBD1. Germline V gene lookup returns CDR1 LNHDA and CDR2 SQIVND (reference sequence). The CDR3 totals 16 residues. V shed 4 bases, J shed 0 bases, and the junction held 6 bases outside the gene matches. The CDR3 nucleotides read TGTGCCAGTAGTAGCGGACAGGACCATAGCAATCAGCCCCAGCATTTT. Protein: CASSSGQDHSNQPQHF.

The chain links TRBV18 to TRBJ1-1, with D hard to call. Germline values: CDR1 KGHSH, CDR2 LQKENI. CDR3 length equals 15 residues. V lost 3 bases and J lost 2, with 13 bases in between. The CDR3 DNA is TGTGCCAGCTCACCTAGCGGCAGAGTAAACACTGAAGCTTTCTTT. Protein product: CASSPSGRVNTEAFF.

Written as DNA, the CDR3 is TGTGCCAGCAGCATCACCGGGTATAATGAAAAACTGTTTTTT. Its protein product is CASSITGYNEKLFF. This chain uses TRBV3-1 (or the pseudogene TRBV3-2) with TRBJ1-4; D is unclear. CDR1 is LGHDT, CDR2 YNNKEL, per germline (reference sequence). The CDR3 length is 14 residues. Trimming shortened V by 5 bases and J by 4 bases, and 11 bases separated the two germline ends.

The V and J genes are TRBV14 and TRBJ2-5; 15 nucleotides match TRBD2. The V gene's germline CDR1 is SGHDN and CDR2 FVKESK. CDR3 length: 17 amino acids. J was trimmed by 5 bases and V by 0 bases; bases with no gene match: 4. The CDR3 is CASSQDIGLAGGETQYF. The CDR3 DNA is TGTGCCAGCAGCCAAGATATCGGACTAGCGGGGGGGGAGACCCAGTACTTC.

The chain links TRBV19 to TRBJ1-3, with 10 bases that match TRBD1. The germline CDR1 and CDR2 sequences are LNHDA and SQIVND (reference sequence). The CDR3 consists of 14 residues. Trimming cost V 9 bases and J 2 bases; bases outside gene matches: 4. This chain's CDR3 is CASHDRGPGNTIYF. CDR3 nucleotide sequence: TGTGCCAGCCACGACAGGGGGCCTGGAAACACCATATATTTT.

The rearrangement joins TRBV5-1 to TRBJ1-2; D remains ambiguous. Germline V CDR1 and CDR2: SGHRS, YFSETQ. V lost 0 bases and J 3 bases, leaving 6 bases between the germline ends. There are 13 residues in the CDR3. The CDR3 is CASSLDRDYGYTF. The CDR3 DNA reads as TGCGCCAGCAGCTTGGACAGAGACTATGGCTACACCTTC.

The rearrangement uses TRBV3-1 (or the pseudogene TRBV3-2) and TRBJ2-7; TRBD1 aligns across 9 bases. Trimming took 4 bases from V and 1 from J; bases not matched to a gene: 5. The CDR3 is made up of 15 amino acids. Germline lookup yields CDR1 LGHDT and CDR2 YNNKEL (reference sequence). CDR3 nucleotides: TGTGCCAGCAGCCCCCCGGGACAGGGATCCTACGAGCAGTACTTC. Translating gives CASSPPGQGSYEQYF.